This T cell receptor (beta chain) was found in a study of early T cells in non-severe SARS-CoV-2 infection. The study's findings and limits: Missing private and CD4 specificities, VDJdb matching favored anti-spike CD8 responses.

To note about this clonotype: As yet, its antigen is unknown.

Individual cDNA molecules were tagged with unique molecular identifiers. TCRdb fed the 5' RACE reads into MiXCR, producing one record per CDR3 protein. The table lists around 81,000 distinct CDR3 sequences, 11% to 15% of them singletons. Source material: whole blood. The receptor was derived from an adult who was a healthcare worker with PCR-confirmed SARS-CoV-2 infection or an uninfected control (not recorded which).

This CDR3 reads CSALSPQADRANYGYTF. The CDR3 DNA is TGCAGTGCACTTTCCCCCCAGGCAGATAGGGCTAACTATGGCTACACCTTC. This chain uses TRBV20-1 with TRBJ1-2; D ambiguous. The CDR3 spans 17 residues. Trimming took 6 bases from V and 0 from J, leaving 23 bases between them. The germline V gene has CDR1 DFQATT and CDR2 SNEGSKA (reference sequence).